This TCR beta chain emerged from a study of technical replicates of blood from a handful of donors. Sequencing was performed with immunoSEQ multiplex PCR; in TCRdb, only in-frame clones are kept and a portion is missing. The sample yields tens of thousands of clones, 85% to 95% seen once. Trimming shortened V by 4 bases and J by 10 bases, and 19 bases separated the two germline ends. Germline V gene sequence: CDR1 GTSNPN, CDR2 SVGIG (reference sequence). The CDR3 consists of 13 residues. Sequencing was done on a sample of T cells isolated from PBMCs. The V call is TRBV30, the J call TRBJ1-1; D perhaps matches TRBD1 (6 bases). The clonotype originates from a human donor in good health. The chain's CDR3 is CAWKRKLGGAAFF. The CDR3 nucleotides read TGTGCCTGGAAACGGAAATTGGGGGGGGCAGCTTTCTTT.